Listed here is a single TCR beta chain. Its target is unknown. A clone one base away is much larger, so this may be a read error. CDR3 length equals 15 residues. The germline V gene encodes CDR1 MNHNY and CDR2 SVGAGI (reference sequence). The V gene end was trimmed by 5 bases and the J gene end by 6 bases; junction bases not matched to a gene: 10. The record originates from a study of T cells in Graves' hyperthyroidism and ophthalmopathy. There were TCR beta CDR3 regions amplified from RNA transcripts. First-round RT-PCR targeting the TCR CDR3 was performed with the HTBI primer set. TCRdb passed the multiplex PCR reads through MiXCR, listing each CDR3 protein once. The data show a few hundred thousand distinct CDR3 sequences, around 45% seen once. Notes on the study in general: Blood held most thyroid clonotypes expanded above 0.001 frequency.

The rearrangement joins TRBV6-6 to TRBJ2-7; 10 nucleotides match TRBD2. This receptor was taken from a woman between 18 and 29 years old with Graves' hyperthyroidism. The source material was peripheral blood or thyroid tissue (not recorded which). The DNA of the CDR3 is TGTGCCAGCAGTGAAAGAGCGGGAGGGCGGGGCGAGCAGTACTTC. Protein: CASSERAGGRGEQYF.